The 15 T cell receptor beta chains presented below share a single source sample, sequenced in a study of cytomegalovirus exposure and HLA in healthy donors (TCRdb year 2017). The receptor library was made with the immunoSEQ multiplex PCR assay. For the multiplex PCR, a mixture combining 60 forward primers for TCR Vbeta segments and 13 reverse primers for TCR Jbeta segments was used. TCRdb stores this immuneACCESS table with in-frame sequences only. Part of the clones is absent; in the studies checked, under half of the shortfall reflects unresolved V genes, and no reason is known for the rest. The sample profile shows some 170,000 clones; around three quarters of them were found once. The biggest ten clones account for roughly 1.7% of the sample. The sample consisted of PBMCs. These receptors were collected from a woman in her twenties or thirties in good health and CMV-seronegative.

V is TRBV16 and J is TRBJ1-2; D not certain. The V gene lost 0 bases and the J gene lost 2 bases, with 7 bases spanning the gap. Germline CDR1 reads KGHSY; CDR2 reads FQNENV. This CDR3 comprises 14 residues. CDR3 DNA sequence: TGTGCCAGCAGCCAATCTACGCGGAACTATGGCTACACCTTC. This translates into CASSQSTRNYGYTF.

This chain connects TRBV27 to TRBJ1-5; D possibly corresponds to TRBD1 (5 bases). The CDR3 has 15 amino acids. Trimming cost V 6 bases and J 2 bases, with 14 bases left between them. Germline CDR1 and CDR2: MNHEY and SMNVEV (reference sequence). CDR3 in amino acids: CASRFLGGGNQPQHF. CDR3 DNA sequence: TGTGCCAGCAGGTTTCTCGGGGGGGGCAATCAGCCCCAGCATTTT.

The chain couples TRBV6-1 to TRBJ2-7; tentative D call: TRBD1 (6 bases). The CDR3 runs 12 residues. With 7 bases removed from V and 2 bases from J, the gap between germline ends came to 9 bases. In germline, CDR1 is MNHNS, CDR2 SASEGT. The CDR3 region has the DNA TGTGCCAGCACAGGGGTCACCTACGAGCAGTACTTC. Its translation: CASTGVTYEQYF.

The chain carries TRBV5-6 and TRBJ1-1; TRBD1 is a possible D gene (6 bases). Germline V gene data show CDR1 as SGHDT and CDR2 as YYEEEE. CDR3 length: 15 residues. Trimming cost V 0 bases and J 6 bases, with 15 bases left between them. CDR3 protein: CASSLGMGAQSEAFF. For the CDR3, the DNA is TGTGCCAGCAGCTTGGGGATGGGGGCGCAATCTGAAGCTTTCTTT.

This sequence joins TRBV10-3 and TRBJ1-2; the match to TRBD1 covers 7 bases. V lost 9 bases to trimming and J lost 4 bases; unmatched junction nucleotides: 5. The CDR3 sequence is 12 residues long. Germline CDR1 reads ENHRY; CDR2 reads SYGVKD. The CDR3 bases are TGTGCCATAGGACAGGAGAGCTATGGCTACACCTTC. It codes for CAIGQESYGYTF.

The chain has TRBV19 and TRBJ1-1; D remains unclear. Germline values: CDR1 LNHDA, CDR2 SQIVND (reference sequence). The CDR3 is made up of 13 amino acids. V gave up 5 bases and J gave up 5 bases, with 12 bases separating them. This CDR3 is CASSLSLSTEAFF. As DNA, the CDR3 is TGTGCCAGTAGTCTAAGTCTATCGACTGAAGCTTTCTTT.

The chain has TRBV4-3 and TRBJ2-7, with D maybe TRBD2 (6 bases). The germline V and J ends were trimmed by 1 base and 3 bases, with 13 bases remaining between them. CDR1 is LGHNA, CDR2 YSLEER, per germline. The CDR3 sequence is 15 residues long. The CDR3 DNA sequence: TGCGCCAGCAGCCAAGTGGGCGGGAAGAGCTACGAGCAGTACTTC. It encodes CASSQVGGKSYEQYF.

The rearrangement links TRBV29-1 to TRBJ2-5, with TRBD2 matching 10 bases. V was clipped by 4 bases and J by 5 bases; unmatched bases: 10. The CDR3 is made up of 15 amino acids. Germline V gives CDR1 SQVTM, CDR2 ANQGSEA. The CDR3 region has the DNA TGCAGCGTTGTAGGGCTAGCGGGGGAAGTTGAGACCCAGTACTTC. Translated, it gives CSVVGLAGEVETQYF.

This sequence joins TRBV27 and TRBJ2-7; maybe TRBD1 (6 bases). Germline assignment: CDR1 MNHEY and CDR2 SMNVEV (reference sequence). CDR3 length equals 15 residues. V lost 3 bases and J 7 bases, leaving 19 bases between the germline ends. The CDR3 here is CASSLRQVGAGEQYF. In DNA, the CDR3 is TGTGCCAGCAGTTTGAGACAGGTGGGGGCAGGAGAGCAGTACTTC.

This clone was seen a single time. The chain links TRBV19 to TRBJ1-5; a possible D gene is TRBD1 (6 bases). V lost 3 bases and J 4 bases, leaving 13 bases between the germline ends. The length of the CDR3 is 15 residues. Germline V gives CDR1 LNHDA, CDR2 SQIVND (reference sequence). CDR3 sequence: CASSIIGGENQPQHF. In DNA, the CDR3 is TGTGCCAGTAGTATTATAGGGGGGGAGAATCAGCCCCAGCATTTT. The full variable domain, completed using reference TRBV19 and TRBJ1-5, is DGGITQSPKYLFRKEGQNVTLSCEQNLNHDAMYWYRQDPGQGLRLIYYSQIVNDFQKGDIAEGYSVSREKKESFPLTVTSAQKNPTAFYLCASSIIGGENQPQHFGDGTRLSIL.

The chain is built from TRBV5-5 and TRBJ1-1; 9 bases fit TRBD1. The V and J ends lost 0 bases and 4 bases, in that order; junction bases with no gene match: 1. CDR1 SGHKS and CDR2 YYEKEE come from the germline V gene (reference sequence). The CDR3 spans 14 residues. The CDR3 DNA reads as TGTGCCAGCAGCTTGGGGGACAGGGTCACTGAAGCTTTCTTT. This translates into CASSLGDRVTEAFF.

This chain connects TRBV6-5 to TRBJ1-1; no firm D call. Germline values: CDR1 MNHEY, CDR2 SVGAGI. The CDR3 has 14 amino acids. The V and J ends lost 1 base and 1 base respectively, with 7 bases between them. The CDR3 is CASSYLAGNTEAFF. In nucleotides, the CDR3 is TGTGCCAGCAGTTACTTGGCTGGGAACACTGAAGCTTTCTTT.

This clone was observed once. The chain uses TRBV4-2 and TRBJ2-3; D unresolved. CDR3 length: 13 residues. The germline CDR1 and CDR2 sequences are LGHNA and YNFKEQ. Trimming shortened V by 2 bases and J by 2 bases, and 5 bases separated the two germline ends. Written as DNA, the CDR3 is TGTGCCAGCAGCCAACCAATCACAGATACGCAGTATTTT. Protein product: CASSQPITDTQYF.

V and J are TRBV5-4 and TRBJ1-1, with D maybe TRBD1 (5 bases). Trimming stripped 3 bases from V and 2 bases from J, with 11 bases between. CDR3 length equals 14 residues. The germline CDR1 and CDR2 sequences are SGHNT and YYREEE (reference sequence). CDR3 amino acids: CASSWGGVNTEAFF. As DNA, the CDR3 is TGTGCCAGCAGCTGGGGGGGGGTAAACACTGAAGCTTTCTTT.

The chain links TRBV6-6 to TRBJ2-7, with D possibly matching TRBD2 (6 bases). The ends were cut back, 1 base at V and 7 bases at J, with 11 bases in the middle. Germline lookup yields CDR1 MNHNY and CDR2 SVGAGI (reference sequence). The CDR3 consists of 13 residues. CDR3 region: CASSYLTSGEQYF. Written as DNA, the CDR3 is TGTGCCAGCAGTTACTTGACGAGCGGGGAGCAGTACTTC.